This TCR beta chain emerged from a study of T-cell reconstitution after alpha-beta-depleted transplantation in children. This clonotype was counted only a few times. The ends were cut back, 6 bases at V and 0 bases at J, with 9 bases in the middle. The CDR3 consists of 14 residues. The germline gives CDR1 DFQATT, CDR2 SNEGSKA (reference sequence). The authors prepared the TCRbeta library with unique molecular identifiers. In TCRdb, the PCR reads were re-called with MiXCR into one record per CDR3 protein. The sample has nearly 550,000 distinct CDR3 sequences, about a sixth seen once. This material consisted of PBMCs from the stem cell graft donor, taken from the stem cell graft. The genes are TRBV20-1 and TRBJ2-6, with D possibly TRBD2 on 6 matching bases. The source is a human donor who donated a stem cell graft to a child with acute lymphoblastic leukemia. The CDR3 DNA reads as TGCAGTGCCGGGACTGTCTCTGGGGCCAACGTCCTGACTTTC. Protein: CSAGTVSGANVLTF.